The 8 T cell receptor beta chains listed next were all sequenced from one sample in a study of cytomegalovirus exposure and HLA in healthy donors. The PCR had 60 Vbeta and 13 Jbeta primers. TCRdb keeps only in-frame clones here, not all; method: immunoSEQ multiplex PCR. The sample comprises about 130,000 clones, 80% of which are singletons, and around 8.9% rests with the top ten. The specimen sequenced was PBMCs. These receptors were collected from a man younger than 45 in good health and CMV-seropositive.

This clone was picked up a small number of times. The CDR3: CASADRAHYEQYF. DNA for the CDR3: TGTGCCAGCGCCGACAGGGCCCACTACGAGCAGTACTTC. The chain uses TRBV2 and TRBJ2-7; 7 bases agree with TRBD1. V lost 8 bases and J lost 3; bases outside the gene matches: 7. CDR3 length: 13 residues. Per germline, CDR1 SNHLY and CDR2 FYNNEI.

The CDR3 region is CASSMGLAGGGTDTQYF. The DNA of the CDR3 is TGTGCCAGCAGCATGGGACTAGCGGGGGGTGGCACAGATACGCAGTATTTT. The chain couples TRBV9 to TRBJ2-3; 15 nucleotides match TRBD2. The germline V gene has CDR1 SGDLS and CDR2 YYNGEE. This CDR3 spans 17 amino acids. The junction had 4 bases not matched to a gene; V was cut back by 4 bases and J by 1 base. The whole variable domain, remainder taken from reference TRBV9 and TRBJ2-3, is DSGVTQTPKHLITATGQRVTLRCSPRSGDLSVYWYQQSLDQGLQFLIQYYNGEERAKGNILERFSAQQFPDLHSELNLSSLELGDSALYFCASSMGLAGGGTDTQYFGPGTRLTVL.

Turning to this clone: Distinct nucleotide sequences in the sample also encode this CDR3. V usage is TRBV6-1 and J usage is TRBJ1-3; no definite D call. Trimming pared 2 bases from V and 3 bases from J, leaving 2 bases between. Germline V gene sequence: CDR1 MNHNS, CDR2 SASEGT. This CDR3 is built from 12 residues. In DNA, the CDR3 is TGTGCCAGCAGTGAACGTGGAAACACCATATATTTT. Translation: CASSERGNTIYF.

The CDR3 nucleotides are TGTGCCAGCACCCTTTCCGGCAGTCGGGCGGGGAATTCACCCCTCCACTTT. Amino acid sequence: CASTLSGSRAGNSPLHF. The chain employs TRBV7-9 and TRBJ1-6, with no clear D. Trimming cost V 7 bases and J 7 bases, with 23 bases left between them. CDR1 is SEHNR and CDR2 is FQNEAQ in the germline V gene (reference sequence). The CDR3 totals 17 residues.

In nucleotides, the CDR3 is TGTGCCAGCAGGACAGGGAAGCAGCCCCAGCATTTT. Translating it yields CASRTGKQPQHF. The chain is built from TRBV6-6 and TRBJ1-5; 7 bases align to TRBD1. The germline gives CDR1 MNHNY, CDR2 SVGAGI (reference sequence). The V segment lost 6 bases and the J segment 7 bases; nucleotides outside the gene matches: 3. The CDR3 consists of 12 residues.

This CDR3 is CASSLGGTHVITDTQYF. CDR3 bases: TGTGCCAGCAGCTTGGGGGGAACCCACGTTATCACAGATACGCAGTATTTT. The genes are TRBV11-2 and TRBJ2-3, with a weak D call TRBD2 (6 bases). The germline gives CDR1 SGHAT, CDR2 FQNNGV. CDR3 length equals 17 residues. V lost 3 bases to trimming and J lost 2 bases, with 18 bases between them.

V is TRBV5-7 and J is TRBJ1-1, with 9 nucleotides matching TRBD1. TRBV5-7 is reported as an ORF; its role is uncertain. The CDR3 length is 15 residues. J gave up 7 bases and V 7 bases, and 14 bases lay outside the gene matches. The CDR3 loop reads CASRAADRGCYEAFF. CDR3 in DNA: TGTGCCAGCCGGGCGGCGGACAGGGGATGTTATGAAGCTTTCTTT.

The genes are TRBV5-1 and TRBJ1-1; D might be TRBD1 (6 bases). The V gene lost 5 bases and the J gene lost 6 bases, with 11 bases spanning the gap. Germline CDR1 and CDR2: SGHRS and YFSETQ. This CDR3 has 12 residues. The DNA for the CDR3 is TGCGCCAGCAGAGGTCAGGGGCCTGAAGCTTTCTTT. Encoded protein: CASRGQGPEAFF.